The rows below give T cell receptor beta chains drawn from one sample of a study of blood T cell repertoires in COVID-19. Libraries were prepared by immunoSEQ multiplex PCR; TCRdb keeps only in-frame clonotypes and omits some of them. Here the sample spans tens of thousands of clones, approximately 87% being singletons. The sample comprised peripheral blood. These receptor sequences come from an elderly woman with acute or convalescent COVID-19. Both conserved end residues are part of each CDR3. A D gene is named only where the DNA matches it firmly. Rows may omit the clone size; those that give it use once, few, many or a size class.

v_gene	j_gene	abundance	d_gene	CDR3nt	CDR3aa
TRBV18	TRBJ2-5	.	.	TGTGCCAGCTCACCCATACATCAGGTTCTCCAAGAGACCCAGTACTTC	CASSPIHQVLQETQYF
TRBV10-3	TRBJ2-5	few	TRBD1	TGTGCCATCAGTGGCGGACAGGTCCAAGAGACCCAGTACTTC	CAISGGQVQETQYF
TRBV2	TRBJ2-1	.	TRBD2	TGTGCCAGCAGGGGGACTAGTAAGCAGTTCTTC	CASRGTSKQFF
TRBV10-1	TRBJ2-1	.	TRBD1	TGCGCCAGCAGTGACCCGGGACAGGGGAGCAATGAGCAGTTCTTC	CASSDPGQGSNEQFF
TRBV2	TRBJ2-5	.	.	TGTGCCAGCAGAGGACTGCCCGTACAAGAGACCCAGTACTTC	CASRGLPVQETQYF
TRBV29-1	TRBJ1-1	.	TRBD1	TGCAGCGTTGAAAAGACAGGGGGCAAGTACACTGAAGCTTTCTTT	CSVEKTGGKYTEAFF
TRBV6-5	TRBJ2-5	.	.	TGTGCCAGCAGGGGGGGGGCCCAAGAGACCCAGTACTTC	CASRGGAQETQYF
TRBV18	TRBJ2-2	.	.	TGTGCCAGCCCCGAGGCGGGCACCGGGGAGCTGTTTTTT	CASPEAGTGELFF
TRBV5-1	TRBJ2-3	once	TRBD1	TGCGCCAGCAGCTTGACAGGGGTGAATATGGATACGCAGTATTTT	CASSLTGVNMDTQYF
TRBV12-3/TRBV12-4	TRBJ2-5	once	.	TGTGCCAGCAGCCTCCAAGAGACCCAGTACTTC	CASSLQETQYF
TRBV7-8	TRBJ2-5	.	.	TGTGCCAGCAGACAAGGCGGGGGCGAAGAGACCCAGTACTTC	CASRQGGGEETQYF
TRBV10-2	TRBJ1-5	.	.	TGCGCCAGCAGTGAGTCAAGGGGTATTTATCAGCCCCAGCATTTT	CASSESRGIYQPQHF
TRBV4-2	TRBJ2-7	.	.	TGTGCCAGCAGCCCGGGGGGCAGCTACGAGCAGTACTTC	CASSPGGSYEQYF
TRBV7-2	TRBJ1-5	.	TRBD1	TGTGCCAGCAGCTCCGAACAGGGGGCCGTTAATCAGCCCCAGCATTTT	CASSSEQGAVNQPQHF
TRBV5-1	TRBJ2-5	.	TRBD2	TGCGCCAGCTCGGGTAGCGGGAGGCAAGAGACCCAGTACTTC	CASSGSGRQETQYF
TRBV9	TRBJ1-1	.	TRBD1	TGTGCCAGCAGCGAAAGACAGGGGGGCACTGAAGCTTTCTTT	CASSERQGGTEAFF
TRBV7-9	TRBJ2-6	once	TRBD1	TGTGCCAGCACCCAACTGACAGGGGGGGAACTAGGTGGGGCCAACGTCCTGACTTTC	CASTQLTGGELGGANVLTF
TRBV2	TRBJ2-2	.	TRBD1	TGTGCCAGCAGAATAGACAGGGCGAACACCGGGGAGCTGTTTTTT	CASRIDRANTGELFF
TRBV7-9	TRBJ2-5	.	.	TGTGCCAGCAGCAAACAGGGTGGAGAGACCCAGTACTTC	CASSKQGGETQYF
TRBV9	TRBJ1-2	.	TRBD1	TGTGCCAGCAGCGTCCACCGGGACAGGGGTTACTCAGACGGCTACACCTTC	CASSVHRDRGYSDGYTF
TRBV11-2	TRBJ1-1	once	.	TGTGCCAGCAGTTACGCGGGGGGGCTCGAAGCTTTCTTT	CASSYAGGLEAFF
TRBV24-1	TRBJ2-2	.	TRBD1	TGTGCCACCAGTGATTTGGTTACAGGGGGCAACACCGGGGAGCTGTTTTTT	CATSDLVTGGNTGELFF
TRBV3-1/TRBV3-2	TRBJ2-1	.	TRBD2	TGTGCCAGCAGCCAATTCCCGGGGGGTGAGCAGTTCTTC	CASSQFPGGEQFF
TRBV6-5	TRBJ2-7	few	TRBD1	TGTGCCAGCAGTACGGGACAGGGGTCCTACGAGCAGTACTTC	CASSTGQGSYEQYF
TRBV4-1	TRBJ2-7	.	.	TGCGCCAGCAGTCCCATCCTGCGGGAAGGGCTGGGGTTGCAGTACTTC	CASSPILREGLGLQYF
TRBV30	TRBJ1-6	.	.	TGTGCCTGGAGGGGGGTCGGGTCAGGGGATCATTCACCCCTCCACTTT	CAWRGVGSGDHSPLHF
TRBV5-8	TRBJ1-1	.	.	TGTGCCAGCAGCTCCGACAGAACAGAAGCTTTCTTT	CASSSDRTEAFF
TRBV19	TRBJ2-1	.	.	TGTGCCAGTAGTATAGATCCTACCCGCCAGGGTGAGCAGTTCTTC	CASSIDPTRQGEQFF
TRBV7-2	TRBJ1-2	.	.	TGTGCCAGCAGCTTAGAGGAGGGCGGGAGCTATGGCTACACCTTC	CASSLEEGGSYGYTF
TRBV6-1	TRBJ2-3	few	TRBD2	TGTGCCAGCAGTGATGGGGTGCGGGGGGTCATAAGGGATACGCAGTATTTT	CASSDGVRGVIRDTQYF
TRBV5-5	TRBJ2-1	.	TRBD1	TGTGCCAGCAGGCTACGGACAGGGAGCGGTGAGCAGTTCTTC	CASRLRTGSGEQFF
TRBV18	TRBJ1-1	.	.	TGTGCCAGCTCACCATTAGCCGGGAGTCGGGACACTGAAGCTTTCTTT	CASSPLAGSRDTEAFF
TRBV5-5	TRBJ1-6	.	TRBD1	TGTGCCAGCAGTGCCTTGGGACAGGGGTTTAGGAATTCACCCCTCCACTTT	CASSALGQGFRNSPLHF
TRBV27	TRBJ1-2	.	TRBD1	TGTGCCAGCAGACGTCAGGGGGGCACACTGGGGGCGGCTGGCTACACCTTC	CASRRQGGTLGAAGYTF
TRBV19	TRBJ2-2	.	TRBD1	TGTGCCAGTCTCGACAGGGGGCGCACCGGGGAGCTGTTTTTT	CASLDRGRTGELFF
TRBV10-3	TRBJ2-3	.	.	TGTGCCATCAGTGGGGGCATTACGCAGTATTTT	CAISGGITQYF
TRBV12-3/TRBV12-4	TRBJ1-5	.	.	TGTGCCAGCAGCCCTGGGGGGAATCAGCCCCAGCATTTT	CASSPGGNQPQHF
TRBV7-3	TRBJ2-7	.	.	TGTGCCAGCAGCTCCGAGATGCGGGGTGAGCAGTACTTC	CASSSEMRGEQYF
TRBV24-1	TRBJ2-3	.	TRBD1	TGTGCCACCATGCCCGGGACAGGGAACTCAGATACGCAGTATTTT	CATMPGTGNSDTQYF
TRBV19	TRBJ1-6	.	TRBD1	TGTGCCAGTCGATCCGGGACAGGGGATAATTCACCCCTCCACTTT	CASRSGTGDNSPLHF
TRBV12-5	TRBJ2-6	.	.	TGTGCTAGTGGATCGTCTGGGGCCAACGTCCTGACTTTC	CASGSSGANVLTF
TRBV19	TRBJ1-1	.	TRBD1	TGTGCCAGTAGTATCGACGACAGGGGTGAAGCTTTCTTT	CASSIDDRGEAFF
TRBV6-5	TRBJ2-6	.	TRBD1	TGTGCCAGCAGCCAGACAGGGGCTGGGGCCAACGTCCTGACTTTC	CASSQTGAGANVLTF
TRBV5-1	TRBJ1-4	.	TRBD1	TGCGCCAGCAGCCTAGGACAGGGGCCGACAGCTAATGAAAAACTGTTTTTT	CASSLGQGPTANEKLFF
TRBV10-3	TRBJ1-4	once	.	TGTGCCACCCGAACCGGGAGCACTAATGAAAAACTGTTTTTT	CATRTGSTNEKLFF
TRBV2	TRBJ2-7	.	TRBD1	TGTGCCAGCCGGGACAGGGGATACGAGCAGTACTTC	CASRDRGYEQYF
TRBV5-1	TRBJ1-1	once	.	TGCGCCAGCAACTTGGCAGGACGGGGTGAAGCTTTCTTT	CASNLAGRGEAFF
TRBV12-3/TRBV12-4	TRBJ1-2	.	.	TGTGCCAGCAGCGTACTATCCTATGGCTACACCTTC	CASSVLSYGYTF
TRBV2	TRBJ2-5	once	.	TGTGCCAGCAGCGCGGGACAGCCTCAAGAGGAGACCCAGTACTTC	CASSAGQPQEETQYF
TRBV5-4	TRBJ2-1	.	.	TGTGCCAGCAGCCCTGACAGGGGCGGGGGCTATGAGCAGTTCTTC	CASSPDRGGGYEQFF
TRBV7-9	TRBJ1-5	.	.	TGTGCCAGCAGCTTTGGCGGGCAGCCCCAGCATTTT	CASSFGGQPQHF
TRBV5-4	TRBJ1-2	.	TRBD1	TGTGCCATCTGGACAGGAAACTATGGCTACACCTTC	CAIWTGNYGYTF
TRBV2	TRBJ1-6	.	.	TGTGCCAGCAGTGGGCCAACGGGGAATTCACCCCTCCACTTT	CASSGPTGNSPLHF
TRBV5-1	TRBJ1-6	few	TRBD1	TGCGCCAGCAGCTCCCAGGACAGGGGGGTTACATCCCTCCACTTT	CASSSQDRGVTSLHF
TRBV19	TRBJ1-1	.	.	TGTGCCAGTAGTATTAGCTACGGATATACTGAAGCTTTCTTT	CASSISYGYTEAFF
TRBV5-1	TRBJ2-7	many	.	TGCGCCAGCAGCTTCTCCCCGGGGGTCGACGAGCAGTACTTC	CASSFSPGVDEQYF
TRBV30	TRBJ1-3	once	TRBD1	TGTGCCTGGAGCGTAGACAGGGGGGGAAACACCATATATTTT	CAWSVDRGGNTIYF
TRBV24-1	TRBJ2-1	.	.	TGTGCCACCAGTGAGGGCAAAACCTACAATGAGCAGTTCTTC	CATSEGKTYNEQFF
TRBV5-1	TRBJ2-1	.	.	TGCGCCAGCAGCTTTAACGCACTAGCTCGGAATGAGCAGTTCTTC	CASSFNALARNEQFF
TRBV9	TRBJ2-5	once	.	TGTGCCAGCAGCGTAGACTCATCGCGAGAGACCCAGTACTTC	CASSVDSSRETQYF